This T cell receptor (beta chain) was sequenced in a study of regulatory T cells in long-lasting Graves disease. Time point defined: newly diagnosed GD, antithyroid drugs for less than 3 months. Extracted RNA from PBMCs served as the source of the TCR library. Arm-PCR with iRepertoire HTBI primers amplified the CDR3 regions for these TCR beta libraries. One entry per CDR3 protein, called by TCRdb with MiXCR from the multiplex PCR reads. Altogether about 440,000 distinct CDR3 sequences are present, about a sixth being singletons, with the ten largest covering 20% to 25%. In this sample, this clonotype turned up many times. CDR1 ENHRY and CDR2 SYGVKD come from the germline V gene. The CDR3 length is 13 residues. The V gene end was trimmed by 6 bases and the J gene end by 5 bases; junction bases not matched to a gene: 6. The sample was also linked to a second study, of T cells in Graves' hyperthyroidism and ophthalmopathy. Per that study: Diagnoses rested on clinical symptoms, serum thyroxine and TRAb, thyroid ultrasound and orbital computed tomography. Most thyroid clonotypes expanded above 0.001 were also detected in blood. The model anticipated ophthalmopathy a median around six months pre-onset.

The chain links TRBV10-3 to TRBJ1-1; 7 bases align to TRBD1. The TCR sequence derives from a woman between 18 and 30 years old with Graves disease. Sample: peripheral blood mononuclear cells (PBMCs), taken at new diagnosis, from a patient treated with antithyroid drugs. CDR3 DNA: TGTGCCATCAGGACCGGGACAGAGACTGAAGCTTTCTTT. It is translated as CAIRTGTETEAFF.